Below are 14 T cell receptor beta chains sequenced from a single sample in a study of blood T cell repertoires in COVID-19. This table comes from immunoSEQ multiplex PCR, and its TCRdb copy is limited to in-frame clones, with some not included. The table includes roughly 100,000 clones, 89% detected once. Sequenced sample: peripheral blood. These receptors were obtained from a woman aged 60-75 years with acute or convalescent COVID-19.

The rearrangement links TRBV11-1 to TRBJ2-2; TRBD2 is a possible D gene (5 bases). There are 11 residues in the CDR3. Germline loops: CDR1 SGHAT, CDR2 FQDESV (reference sequence). Trimming took 5 bases from V and 8 from J, leaving 6 bases between them. In nucleotides, the CDR3 is TGTGCCAGCAGCCGGACTGGGGAGCTGTTTTTT. Translated, it gives CASSRTGELFF.

The gene calls are TRBV9 and TRBJ2-3; 10 bases line up with TRBD2. This CDR3 contains 16 residues. In germline, CDR1 is SGDLS, CDR2 YYNGEE. V was pared by 3 bases and J by 4 bases, with 8 bases of the junction left unmatched. The CDR3: CASSEPGTSDADTQYF. The CDR3 region has the DNA TGTGCCAGCAGCGAACCCGGGACTAGCGACGCAGATACGCAGTATTTT.

V is TRBV19 and J is TRBJ1-1, with D possibly matching TRBD1 (5 bases). The V end was cut by 11 bases, the J end by 0 bases, with 13 bases between. The V gene's germline CDR1 is LNHDA and CDR2 SQIVND (reference sequence). The CDR3 has 13 amino acids. The CDR3 protein is CASWGRLNTEAFF. As DNA, the CDR3 is TGTGCCTCCTGGGGCAGGCTGAACACTGAAGCTTTCTTT.

The chain joins TRBV19 to TRBJ1-5; 7 bases fit TRBD1. There are 16 residues in the CDR3. The V gene's germline CDR1 is LNHDA and CDR2 SQIVND (reference sequence). V lost 4 bases, J lost 2 bases, and 8 bases stayed unmatched. CDR3 loop: CASSNPPGTGNQPQHF. As DNA, the CDR3 is TGTGCCAGTAGTAATCCTCCCGGGACAGGCAATCAGCCCCAGCATTTT.

V gene TRBV9 combines with J gene TRBJ2-1; TRBD2 aligns across 13 bases. V shed 4 bases, J shed 9 bases, and the junction held 7 bases outside the gene matches. The CDR3 totals 15 residues. CDR1 SGDLS and CDR2 YYNGEE come from the germline V gene. The CDR3 region is CASSPGTSGDGEQFF. The CDR3 bases are TGTGCCAGCAGCCCCGGGACTAGCGGGGACGGTGAGCAGTTCTTC.

This rearrangement joins TRBV9 to TRBJ2-5; weak D call: TRBD1 (6 bases). CDR1 is SGDLS, CDR2 YYNGEE, per germline. The CDR3 runs to 16 residues. V was shortened by 4 bases and J by 2 bases, with 18 bases between the two germline ends. This CDR3 reads CASSPQGSSYQETQYF. The CDR3 nucleotides are TGTGCCAGCAGCCCCCAGGGGTCCAGCTATCAAGAGACCCAGTACTTC.

This chain links TRBV19 with TRBJ1-2; TRBD1 might be the D (5 bases). Germline V gene lookup returns CDR1 LNHDA and CDR2 SQIVND (reference sequence). The CDR3 consists of 16 residues. V was cut by 2 bases and J by 0 bases, with 13 bases left in between. CDR3 protein: CASSILGAPANYGYTF. The CDR3 region has the DNA TGTGCCAGTAGTATACTTGGGGCCCCAGCTAACTATGGCTACACCTTC.

The chain couples TRBV7-8 to TRBJ1-1; TRBD1 matches 7 bases. CDR3 length: 15 residues. Germline lookup yields CDR1 SGHVS and CDR2 FQNEAQ. The V and J ends lost 5 bases and 1 base, in that order; junction bases with no gene match: 7. CDR3: CASSLYRGANTEAFF. DNA of the CDR3: TGTGCCAGCAGCCTATACAGGGGCGCGAACACTGAAGCTTTCTTT.

The chain employs TRBV25-1 and TRBJ2-7, with D possibly being TRBD2 (6 bases). Germline V gene sequence: CDR1 MGHDK, CDR2 SYGVNS. This CDR3 contains 13 residues. Trimming removed 3 bases at V and 4 bases at J, with 10 bases between. CDR3 bases: TGTGCCAGCAGTGACGGCGGGACTTACGAGCAGTACTTC. Its translation is CASSDGGTYEQYF.

The chain combines TRBV18 with TRBJ2-7; TRBD1 aligns across 11 bases. The CDR3 has 17 residues. V gave up 0 bases and J gave up 3 bases; unmatched junction bases: 7. Per germline, CDR1 KGHSH and CDR2 LQKENI. The CDR3 nucleotides are TGTGCCAGCTCACCACCGAATAGGGGACAGGGGGTCTACGAGCAGTACTTC. Amino acid sequence: CASSPPNRGQGVYEQYF.

With regard to this clone: This may stem from a read error, because a much larger clone lies one nucleotide away. J is TRBJ2-1 and V is TRBV19; D gene ambiguous. V was pared by 3 bases and J by 0 bases, with 3 bases between. CDR3 length: 13 amino acids. Germline V lookup: CDR1 LNHDA, CDR2 SQIVND (reference sequence). This CDR3 reads CASSMSSYNEQFF. The CDR3 DNA is TGTGCCAGTAGTATGAGCTCCTACAATGAGCAGTTCTTC.

CDR3 protein: CASSSKDSQETQYF. The CDR3 DNA sequence: TGTGCCAGCAGTTCAAAGGACAGTCAAGAGACCCAGTACTTC. The chain uses TRBV28 and TRBJ2-5, with a possible D match to TRBD1 (6 bases). V was pared by 4 bases and J by 2 bases, with 11 bases between. From germline, CDR1 is MDHEN and CDR2 SYDVKM. The CDR3 is 14 amino acids. Full variable domain (missing parts from reference TRBV28 and TRBJ2-5): DVKVTQSSRYLVKRTGEKVFLECVQDMDHENMFWYRQDPGLGLRLIYFSYDVKMKEKGDIPEGYSVSREKKERFSLILESASTNQTSMYLCASSSKDSQETQYFGPGTRLLVL.

CDR3 protein: CASRRGGELFF. The CDR3 DNA reads as TGTGCCAGCAGGAGAGGGGGGGAGCTGTTTTTT. The chain has TRBV12-3 or TRBV12-4 and TRBJ2-2; maybe TRBD2 (5 bases). This CDR3 is built from 11 residues. V lost 6 bases and J 8 bases, leaving 7 bases between the germline ends.

The chain recombines TRBV28 with TRBJ1-3, with D uncertain. CDR3 size: 11 residues. In germline, CDR1 is MDHEN, CDR2 SYDVKM. V lost 7 bases and J 3 bases, leaving 4 bases between the germline ends. The DNA for the CDR3 is TGTGCCAGCACGTATGGAAACACCATATATTTT. This translates into CASTYGNTIYF.